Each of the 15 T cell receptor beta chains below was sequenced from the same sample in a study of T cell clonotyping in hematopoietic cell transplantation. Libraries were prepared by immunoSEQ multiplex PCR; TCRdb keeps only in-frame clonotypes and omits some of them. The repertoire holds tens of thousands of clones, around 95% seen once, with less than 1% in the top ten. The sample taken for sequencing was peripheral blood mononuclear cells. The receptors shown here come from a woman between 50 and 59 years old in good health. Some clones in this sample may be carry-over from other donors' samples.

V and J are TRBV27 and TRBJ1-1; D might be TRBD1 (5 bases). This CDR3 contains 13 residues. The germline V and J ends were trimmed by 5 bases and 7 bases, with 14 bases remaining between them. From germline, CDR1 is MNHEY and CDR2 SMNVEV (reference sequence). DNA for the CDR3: TGTGCCAGCAGTCCGAACCAGGGCGGTGAAGCTTTCTTT. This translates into CASSPNQGGEAFF.

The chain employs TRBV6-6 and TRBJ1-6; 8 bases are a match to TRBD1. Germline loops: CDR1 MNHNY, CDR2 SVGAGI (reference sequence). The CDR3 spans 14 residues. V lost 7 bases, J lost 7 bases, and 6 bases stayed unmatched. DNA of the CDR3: TGTGCCAGCAAACAGACAGGGGACAATTCACCCCTCCACTTT. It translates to CASKQTGDNSPLHF.

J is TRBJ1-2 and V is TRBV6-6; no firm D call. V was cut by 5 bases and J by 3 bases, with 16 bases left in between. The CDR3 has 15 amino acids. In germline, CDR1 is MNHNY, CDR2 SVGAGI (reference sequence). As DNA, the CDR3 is TGTGCCAGCAGTCACCTTGGCCTGCCAGACTATGGCTACACCTTC. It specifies CASSHLGLPDYGYTF.

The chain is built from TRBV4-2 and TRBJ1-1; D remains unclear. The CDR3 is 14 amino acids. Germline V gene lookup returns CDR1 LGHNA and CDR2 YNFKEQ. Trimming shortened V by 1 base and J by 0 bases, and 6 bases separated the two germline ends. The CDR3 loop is CASSQGPLNTEAFF. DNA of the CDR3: TGTGCCAGCAGCCAAGGACCCCTGAACACTGAAGCTTTCTTT.

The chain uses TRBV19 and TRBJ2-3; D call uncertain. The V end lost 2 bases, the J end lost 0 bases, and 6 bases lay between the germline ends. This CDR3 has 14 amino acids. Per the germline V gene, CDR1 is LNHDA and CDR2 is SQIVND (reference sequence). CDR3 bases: TGTGCCAGTAGTATAAGTGCTAGCACAGATACGCAGTATTTT. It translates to CASSISASTDTQYF. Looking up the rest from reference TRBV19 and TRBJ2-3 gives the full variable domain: DGGITQSPKYLFRKEGQNVTLSCEQNLNHDAMYWYRQDPGQGLRLIYYSQIVNDFQKGDIAEGYSVSREKKESFPLTVTSAQKNPTAFYLCASSISASTDTQYFGPGTRLTVL.

CDR3 sequence reads: CASSSDRTAGLGYTF. Written as DNA, the CDR3 is TGTGCCAGCAGCTCGGACCGTACCGCCGGTTTGGGCTACACCTTC. The V and J genes are TRBV7-8 and TRBJ1-2; D is unresolved. Trimming removed 4 bases at V and 8 bases at J, with 20 bases between. CDR3 length: 15 residues. Germline V CDR1 and CDR2: SGHVS, FQNEAQ.

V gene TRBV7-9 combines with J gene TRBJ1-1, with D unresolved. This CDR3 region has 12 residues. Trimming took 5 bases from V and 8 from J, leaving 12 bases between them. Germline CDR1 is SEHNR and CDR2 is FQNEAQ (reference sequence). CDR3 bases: TGTGCCAGCAGCCCACCCGGGCTCGAAGCTTTCTTT. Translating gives CASSPPGLEAFF.

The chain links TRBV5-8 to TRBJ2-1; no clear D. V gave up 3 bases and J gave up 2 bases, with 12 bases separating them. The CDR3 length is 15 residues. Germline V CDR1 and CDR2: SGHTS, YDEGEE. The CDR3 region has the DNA TGTGCCAGCAGCTCCCACCCCCTCCCCTACAATGAGCAGTTCTTC. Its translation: CASSSHPLPYNEQFF.

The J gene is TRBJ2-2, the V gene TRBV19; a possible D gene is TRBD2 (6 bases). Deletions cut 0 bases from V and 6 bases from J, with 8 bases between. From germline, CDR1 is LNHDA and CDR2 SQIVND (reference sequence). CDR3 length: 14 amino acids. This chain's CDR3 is CASSIDGGSGELFF. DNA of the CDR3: TGTGCCAGTAGTATAGACGGAGGGTCCGGGGAGCTGTTTTTT.

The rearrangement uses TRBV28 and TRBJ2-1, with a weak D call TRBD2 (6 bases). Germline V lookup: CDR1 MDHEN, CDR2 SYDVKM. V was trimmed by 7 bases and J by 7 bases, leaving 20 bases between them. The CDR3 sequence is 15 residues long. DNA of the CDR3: TGTGCCAGCATCCCCTTTTTTGGGAGGCCGAATGAGCAGTTCTTC. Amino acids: CASIPFFGRPNEQFF.

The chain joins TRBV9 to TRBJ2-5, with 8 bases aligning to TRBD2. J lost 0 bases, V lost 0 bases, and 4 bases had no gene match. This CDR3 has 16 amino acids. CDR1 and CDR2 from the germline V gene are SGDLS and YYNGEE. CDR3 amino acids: CASSVEAGVNQETQYF. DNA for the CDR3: TGTGCCAGCAGCGTAGAAGCGGGAGTAAACCAAGAGACCCAGTACTTC.

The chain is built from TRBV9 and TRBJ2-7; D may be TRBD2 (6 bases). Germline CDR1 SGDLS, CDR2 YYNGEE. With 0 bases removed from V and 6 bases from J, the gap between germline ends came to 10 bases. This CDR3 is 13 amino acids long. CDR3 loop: CASSVGVGGEQYF. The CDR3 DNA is TGTGCCAGCAGCGTAGGGGTGGGGGGCGAGCAGTACTTC.

CDR3 in amino acids: CASSQDPGINYGYTF. The CDR3 DNA follows: TGCGCCAGCAGCCAAGATCCAGGGATTAACTATGGCTACACCTTC. The rearrangement joins TRBV4-3 to TRBJ1-2; D possibly corresponds to TRBD1 (5 bases). Looked up from germline, CDR1 is LGHNA and CDR2 is YSLEER. Trimming removed 0 bases at V and 1 base at J, with 9 bases between. This CDR3 is 15 amino acids long.

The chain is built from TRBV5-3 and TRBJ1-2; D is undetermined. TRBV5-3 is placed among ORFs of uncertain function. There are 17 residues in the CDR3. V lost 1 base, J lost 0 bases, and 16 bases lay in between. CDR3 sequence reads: CARSLFTDEGANYGYTF. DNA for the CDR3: TGTGCCAGAAGCTTGTTTACGGATGAGGGCGCTAACTATGGCTACACCTTC.

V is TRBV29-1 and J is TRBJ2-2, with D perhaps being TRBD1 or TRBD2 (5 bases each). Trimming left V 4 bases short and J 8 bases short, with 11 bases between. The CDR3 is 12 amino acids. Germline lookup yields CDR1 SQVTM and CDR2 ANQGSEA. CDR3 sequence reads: CSVGGVSGELFF. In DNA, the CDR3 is TGCAGCGTTGGAGGGGTTTCGGGGGAGCTGTTTTTT.